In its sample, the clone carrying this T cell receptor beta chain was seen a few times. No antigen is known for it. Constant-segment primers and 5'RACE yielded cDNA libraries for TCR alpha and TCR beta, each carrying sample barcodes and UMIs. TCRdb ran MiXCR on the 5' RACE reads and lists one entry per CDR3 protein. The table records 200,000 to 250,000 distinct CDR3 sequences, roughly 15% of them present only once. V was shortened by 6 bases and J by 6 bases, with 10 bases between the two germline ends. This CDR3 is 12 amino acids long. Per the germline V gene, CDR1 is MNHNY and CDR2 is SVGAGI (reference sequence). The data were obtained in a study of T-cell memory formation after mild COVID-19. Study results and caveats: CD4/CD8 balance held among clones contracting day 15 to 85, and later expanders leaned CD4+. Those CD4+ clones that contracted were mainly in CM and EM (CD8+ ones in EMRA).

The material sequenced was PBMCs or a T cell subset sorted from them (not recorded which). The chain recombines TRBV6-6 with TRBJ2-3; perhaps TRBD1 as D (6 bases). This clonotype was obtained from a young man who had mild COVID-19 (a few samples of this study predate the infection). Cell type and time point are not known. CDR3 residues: CASRTGSDTQYF. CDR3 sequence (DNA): TGTGCCAGCAGAACAGGGAGCGATACGCAGTATTTT.